The 18 T cell receptor beta chains below were found in one sample sequenced in a study of T cells in women clearing cervical HPV infection. Sequencing used immunoSEQ multiplex PCR; TCRdb keeps in-frame clones, though not all of them. The sample table sets out tens of thousands of clones. The sample comprised blood buffy coat. Source of these receptors: a woman aged 18-69 years with a cervical HPV16 infection that either progressed to CIN3+ or cleared (not recorded which).

About this clone itself: The sequence runs out 3 residues before the end of the CDR3; the remainder is reconstructed from the germline J gene. The chain carries TRBV4-1 and TRBJ1-2; 11 bases are a match to TRBD1. Germline CDR1 and CDR2: MGHRA and YSYEKL. This CDR3 has 15 residues. V lost 4 bases to trimming and J lost 4 bases; unmatched junction nucleotides: 5. The CDR3 loop is CASSPGTGGGYGYTF. The part of the CDR3 DNA that was read is TGCGCCAGCAGCCCCGGGACAGGGGGTGGCTATGGC.

Points on this clone: The CDR3 is cut off 3 residues early in the read; its end comes from the germline J gene. The chain carries TRBV7-2 and TRBJ2-3, with TRBD2 matching over 8 bases. This CDR3 is built from 15 residues. Germline CDR1 and CDR2: SGHTA and FQGNSA. Incomplete CDR3 DNA: TGTGCCAGCAGCTCGGTAGCGGGAACGGGAGAGACG. Encoded protein: CASSSVAGTGET. In full, the CDR3 is CASSSVAGTGETQYF.

Worth noting for this clone: Read data end 3 residues before the CDR3 end; the end is taken from the germline J gene. The gene calls are TRBV7-2 and TRBJ1-2; D is undetermined. The CDR3 has 14 amino acids. Germline V gene lookup returns CDR1 SGHTA and CDR2 FQGNSA. The CDR3 bases that were read are TGTGCCAGCAGCTTTGTGGCGGAATACAATGAC. Translation: CASSFVAEYND. The entire CDR3 protein is CASSFVAEYNDYTF. Drawing the rest from reference TRBV7-2 and TRBJ1-2, the complete variable domain is GAGVSQSPSNKVTEKGKDVELRCDPISGHTALYWYRQSLGQGLEFLIYFQGNSAPDKSGLPSDRFSAERTGGSVSTLTIQRTQQEDSAVYLCASSFVAEYNDYTFGSGTRLTVV.

Note on this clone: The CDR3 goes on 3 residues after the read ends, and that part is filled in from the germline J gene. The chain has TRBV7-9 and TRBJ2-4, with no clear D. CDR3 length equals 14 residues. CDR1 and CDR2 from the germline V gene are SEHNR and FQNEAQ (reference sequence). CDR3 sequence: CASSLGASLYGQYF. Partial CDR3 DNA: TGTGCCAGCAGCTTAGGGGCCAGCCTCTATGGT.

Points on this clone: The read ends 3 residues before the CDR3 terminus; that terminus is restored from the germline J gene. This sequence joins TRBV30 and TRBJ2-3; D is undetermined. Germline V CDR1 and CDR2: GTSNPN, SVGIG (reference sequence). CDR3 length: 13 amino acids. The DNA read from the CDR3 is TGTGCCTGGAGTGTGGCAGACAATCAGCCG. Residues: CAWSVADNQP. The whole CDR3 protein is CAWSVADNQPQYF.

About this clone: The read ends 3 residues before the CDR3 terminus; that terminus is restored from the germline J gene. The chain links TRBV20-1 to TRBJ2-2, with 9 nucleotides matching TRBD1. Per the germline V gene, CDR1 is DFQATT and CDR2 is SNEGSKA (reference sequence). The CDR3 is 16 amino acids. J gave up 5 bases and V 0 bases, and 7 bases lay outside the gene matches. The CDR3 sequence: CSARDGDREETGELFF. The sequenced part of the CDR3 DNA is TGCAGTGCTAGAGATGGGGACAGGGAAGAGACCGGGGAG.

With regard to this clone: Sequencing ends 3 residues short of the CDR3 end; the germline J gene provides the rest. The J gene is TRBJ2-3, the V gene TRBV7-8, with D possibly TRBD1 on 5 matching bases. This CDR3 contains 15 residues. CDR1 and CDR2 from the germline V gene are SGHVS and FQNEAQ. Between the trimmed V and J ends, which lost 3 bases and 2 bases, there was a span of 12 bases. The CDR3 sequence is CASSLGRVYTDTQYF. CDR3 DNA (partial): TGTGCCAGCAGCTTGGGCAGGGTCTACACAGATACG.

The part of the CDR3 DNA that was read is TGTGCCTGTTCCGAGTGGGCGTCCTATAATTCACCC. Translated: CACSEWASYNSP. The entire CDR3 sequence reads CACSEWASYNSPLHF. This sequence joins TRBV30 and TRBJ1-6; D gene uncertain. The observed sequence ends 3 residues before the CDR3 terminus, with the missing tail filled in from the germline J gene. V gave up 6 bases and J gave up 1 base, with 13 bases separating them. Germline-derived CDR1 and CDR2 are GTSNPN and SVGIG (reference sequence). The CDR3 runs 15 residues.

For this clone: The CDR3 is cut off 3 residues early in the read; its end comes from the germline J gene. The rearrangement links TRBV5-1 to TRBJ2-3; 7 bases fit TRBD2. Trimming cost V 7 bases and J 6 bases; bases outside gene matches: 11. This CDR3 region has 14 residues. CDR1 and CDR2 from the germline V gene are SGHRS and YFSETQ. The CDR3 is CASLHEREMDTQYF. The CDR3 bases that were read are TGCGCCAGCCTTCACGAGCGGGAAATGGATACG.

About this clone: The read ends 3 residues shy of where the CDR3 ends; the end is completed using the germline J gene. V usage is TRBV28 and J usage is TRBJ2-7; 8 bases map to TRBD1. The ends lost 1 base at V and 3 bases at J; junction bases unmatched: 5. The CDR3 is 15 residues long. Germline CDR1 is MDHEN and CDR2 is SYDVKM. The CDR3 spells CASSLSQGAGYEQYF. The DNA read from the CDR3 is TGTGCCAGCAGTTTATCGCAGGGGGCAGGCTACGAG.

The CDR3 reads CASSVTSGRGEQYF. The covered CDR3 bases are TGTGCCAGCAGTGTGACTAGCGGGAGAGGCGAG. The V and J genes are TRBV2 and TRBJ2-7, with 12 bases matching TRBD2. The read terminates 3 residues ahead of where the CDR3 ends, so the germline J gene completes it. Trimming at V came to 4 bases and at J to 6 bases, leaving 4 bases not matched to a gene. Germline CDR1 SNHLY, CDR2 FYNNEI. The length of the CDR3 is 14 residues. Complete variable domain (other parts from reference TRBV2 and TRBJ2-7): EPEVTQTPSHQVTQMGQEVILRCVPISNHLYFYWYRQILGQKVEFLVSFYNNEISEKSEIFDDQFSVERPDGSNFTLKIRSTKLEDSAMYFCASSVTSGRGEQYFGPGTRLTVT.

Concerning this clone: The sequenced fragment ends 3 residues before the CDR3 boundary, so the rest is inferred from the germline J gene. The chain recombines TRBV19 with TRBJ2-1; 7 bases are a match to TRBD1. Germline CDR1 reads LNHDA; CDR2 reads SQIVND (reference sequence). This CDR3 comprises 14 residues. The trim removed 2 bases at V and 9 bases at J, leaving 7 bases unmatched. The CDR3 DNA, read in part, is TGTGCCAGTAGTATATCAGGGGGATGGGGTGAG. This encodes CASSISGGWGE. The whole CDR3 sequence reads CASSISGGWGEQFF.

A word on this clone: The read terminates 3 residues before the CDR3 end, so the remaining end is supplied by the germline J gene. The chain combines TRBV19 with TRBJ1-1; D is uncertain. The V gene's germline CDR1 is LNHDA and CDR2 SQIVND (reference sequence). The CDR3 is made up of 13 amino acids. Between the trimmed V and J ends, which lost 5 bases and 4 bases, there was a span of 11 bases. This CDR3 is CASSFNTGTEAFF. CDR3 DNA (partial): TGTGCCAGTAGTTTCAACACGGGCACTGAA. Complete variable domain (other parts from reference TRBV19 and TRBJ1-1): DGGITQSPKYLFRKEGQNVTLSCEQNLNHDAMYWYRQDPGQGLRLIYYSQIVNDFQKGDIAEGYSVSREKKESFPLTVTSAQKNPTAFYLCASSFNTGTEAFFGQGTRLTVV.

As to this clone: The observed sequence ends 3 residues before the CDR3 terminus, with the missing tail filled in from the germline J gene. This chain links TRBV12-3 or TRBV12-4 with TRBJ2-7, with 7 bases lining up with TRBD1. There are 14 residues in the CDR3. V gave up 6 bases and J gave up 4 bases; unmatched junction bases: 9. CDR3 sequence reads: CASRPRDRFYEQYF. The sequenced CDR3 bases are TGTGCCAGCAGGCCCCGGGACAGATTTTACGAG.

Note on this clone: Read sequence stops 3 residues before the CDR3 end, and the germline J gene provides the missing end. The J gene is TRBJ1-5, the V gene TRBV7-9; no definite D call. The germline CDR1 and CDR2 sequences are SEHNR and FQNEAQ (reference sequence). Deletions cut 1 base from V and 6 bases from J, with 4 bases between. CDR3 length: 12 amino acids. CDR3 DNA, as far as it was read: TGTGCCAGCAGCTTAGACACTCAGCCC. This codes for CASSLDTQP. The CDR3 in full is CASSLDTQPQHF.

Concerning this clone itself: The read gets to within 3 residues of the CDR3 end, and the germline J gene fills in the rest. The gene calls are TRBV9 and TRBJ2-3, with 8 nucleotides matching TRBD1. Germline trimming cut 3 bases from V and 6 bases from J; bases unmatched to any gene: 3. Germline lookup yields CDR1 SGDLS and CDR2 YYNGEE. The CDR3 sequence is 13 residues long. The DNA read from the CDR3 is TGTGCCAGCAGCGACCGGACAGGGGATACG. This gives the protein CASSDRTGDT. The entire CDR3 protein is CASSDRTGDTQYF.

Comments on this clone: The CDR3 extends 3 residues past the end of the read, so its final part is completed from the germline J gene. The chain uses TRBV6-2 or TRBV6-3 and TRBJ1-1; D uncertain. The CDR3 is 14 amino acids. Germline CDR1 and CDR2: MNHEY and SVGEGT. V lost 7 bases and J 5 bases, leaving 17 bases between the germline ends. Incomplete CDR3 DNA: TGTGCCAGCATTACGGGCCCTACTAGGACTGAA. This encodes CASITGPTRTE. From start to end, the CDR3 is CASITGPTRTEAFF.

As for this clone: The read ends 3 residues before the CDR3 terminus; that terminus is restored from the germline J gene. The chain links TRBV10-1 to TRBJ2-1; 12 nucleotides align to TRBD2. V was clipped by 3 bases and J by 8 bases; unmatched bases: 8. There are 16 residues in the CDR3. Germline V gene data show CDR1 as WNHNN and CDR2 as SYGVQD (reference sequence). CDR3 sequence reads: CASSDSRLAGVDEQFF. The CDR3 bases that were read are TGCGCCAGCAGTGATTCCCGACTAGCGGGAGTGGATGAG.